These T cell receptor beta chains were read from a single sample in a study of cytomegalovirus exposure and HLA in healthy donors. Sequencing used immunoSEQ multiplex PCR; TCRdb keeps in-frame clones, though not all of them. Of approximately 200,000 clones in the sample, roughly four fifths were seen once. Sequencing was carried out using PBMCs. The receptors come from a woman in her twenties or thirties in good health and CMV-seropositive. Both conserved end residues are part of each CDR3. The order of the fields is CDR3 DNA, CDR3 protein, V gene, clone size, J gene, D gene. A D gene is named only where the DNA matches it firmly. Rows may omit the clone size; those that give it use once, few, many or a size class.

TGTGCCAGCAGCTTGGAGGACAGGGCGGGCGAGCAGTACTTC CASSLEDRAGEQYF TRBV5-5 - TRBJ2-7 TRBD1
TGTGCCAGCAGAGAGACCCGGGCGGGGGCCCTCTACGAGCAGTACTTC CASRETRAGALYEQYF TRBV28 once TRBJ2-7 -
TGCGCCAGCAGCTTGAGGCGTGGGGAGCGGCAAATCACGTCCGGGACCCAGTACTTC CASSLRRGERQITSGTQYF TRBV5-1 once TRBJ2-5 -
TGCAGTGCTCGCAATACTAGCGAGGAGTTCTTC CSARNTSEEFF TRBV20-1 - TRBJ2-1 TRBD2
TGTTCCAGCAGCCCGAGCTTCTCAGGGGGAGAGACCCAGTACTTC CSSSPSFSGGETQYF TRBV7-9 - TRBJ2-5 TRBD1
TGTGCCAGCAGTTACGGGGGAGGGAACTATGGCTACACCTTC CASSYGGGNYGYTF TRBV6-5 - TRBJ1-2 -
TGTGCCAGCGGACTAACGGCTAACAATGAGCAGTTCTTC CASGLTANNEQFF TRBV6-4 - TRBJ2-1 -
TGTGCCAGCAGTGAAGCGGTCCTAGCGGGAGATCCCTACGAGCAGTACTTC CASSEAVLAGDPYEQYF TRBV2 - TRBJ2-7 TRBD2
TGTGCCAGCTCACAGTCGGACAGGGCCGGGACCGGGGAGTACGAGCAGTACTTC CASSQSDRAGTGEYEQYF TRBV18 - TRBJ2-7 TRBD1
TGTGCCAGCAGTTCTCCGGGTGGTCGTGCTTTCTTT CASSSPGGRAFF TRBV27 - TRBJ1-1 -
TGTGCCAGTAGTACGAGGGGGAATGAGCAGTTCTTC CASSTRGNEQFF TRBV19 - TRBJ2-1 -
TGTGCCAGCTCAGCCTCAGGGGTTCAGCCCCAGCATTTT CASSASGVQPQHF TRBV18 few TRBJ1-5 -
TGTGCCAGCAGTGAACCGAGGCCCCCTTTTTACTCTGGAAACACCATATATTTT CASSEPRPPFYSGNTIYF TRBV6-1 - TRBJ1-3 -
TGTGCCAGCAGGGGGATGGCGACAGGGGGAAACACTGAAGCTTTCTTT CASRGMATGGNTEAFF TRBV6-4 - TRBJ1-1 TRBD1
TGTGCCAGCAGCCCTAGGGGGCGGGAAAACTATGGCTACACCTTC CASSPRGRENYGYTF TRBV7-9 - TRBJ1-2 TRBD1
TGTGCCAGCACCTGGGGAGGGGGCTCCTACGAGCAGTACTTC CASTWGGGSYEQYF TRBV2 - TRBJ2-7 -
TGTTCCAGCAGCTTTTCCCAGGGGAACTATGGCTACACCTTC CSSSFSQGNYGYTF TRBV7-9 - TRBJ1-2 -
TGTGCCAGCAGCCAAGAGGGGACAGGGAGAGCAGGAAACACCATATATTTT CASSQEGTGRAGNTIYF TRBV4-2 - TRBJ1-3 TRBD1
TGTGCCAGCAGCTGGGGCGGGGCAGTTGAGCAGTTCTTC CASSWGGAVEQFF TRBV7-2 - TRBJ2-1 -
TGTGCCAGCAGCTACTTGACAGGGGAGTTGACCTATGGCTACACCTTC CASSYLTGELTYGYTF TRBV28 - TRBJ1-2 TRBD1
TGTGCCAGCAGGGGACAGAACTACGAGCAGTACTTC CASRGQNYEQYF TRBV2 - TRBJ2-7 TRBD1
TGTGCCAGCAAGCTAGCGGGAGTGGAGACCCAGTACTTC CASKLAGVETQYF TRBV2 - TRBJ2-5 TRBD2
TGTGCCAGCAGTTTAGGTCTAGCGAGCGAGCAGTTCTTC CASSLGLASEQFF TRBV28 - TRBJ2-1 -
TGTGCCATCAGTATAGCGGGAGGGCCCGACGAGCAGTACTTC CAISIAGGPDEQYF TRBV10-3 few TRBJ2-7 TRBD2
TGTGCCAGTAGTATCCAGGGGAGCTCCTACGAGCAGTACTTC CASSIQGSSYEQYF TRBV19 - TRBJ2-7 -
TGTGCCAGCAGCCCCGGACTAGCGGGAAACACCGGGGAGCTGTTTTTT CASSPGLAGNTGELFF TRBV5-4 - TRBJ2-2 TRBD2
TGCGCCAGCAGCTTGGACGTCACGGGCTCCTACGAGCAGTACTTC CASSLDVTGSYEQYF TRBV5-1 few TRBJ2-7 -
TGTGCCATCAGCTCGGGACAGCAAGAGACCCAGTACTTC CAISSGQQETQYF TRBV10-3 - TRBJ2-5 TRBD1
TGTGCCAGTAGTATAGCCGCAGGGAACACTGAAGCTTTCTTT CASSIAAGNTEAFF TRBV19 - TRBJ1-1 -
TGTGCCAGCATGTGGGGGCCGAACACTGAAGCTTTCTTT CASMWGPNTEAFF TRBV6-1 - TRBJ1-1 -
TGTGCCAGCAGCTCCGGGGGGCAGGGGATTAGAAACACCATATATTTT CASSSGGQGIRNTIYF TRBV11-2 - TRBJ1-3 -
TGTGCCAGCAGCTTTGGGCTAGCGGGAGCAGATACGCAGTATTTT CASSFGLAGADTQYF TRBV7-2 - TRBJ2-3 TRBD2
TGTGCCAGCAGTGGGACTCCCAAGGGGTATGGCTACACCTTC CASSGTPKGYGYTF TRBV28 - TRBJ1-2 -
TGTGCCAGCAGTATAACAGGGGTAAGCAATCAGCCCCAGCATTTT CASSITGVSNQPQHF TRBV7-8 - TRBJ1-5 TRBD1
TGTGCCAGCAGGACAGAGAACTATGGCTACACCTTC CASRTENYGYTF TRBV2 - TRBJ1-2 -
TGTGCCAGCAGTTACCGTAAGAGGGAGGGTAATGAGCAGTTCTTC CASSYRKREGNEQFF TRBV6-6 - TRBJ2-1 TRBD2